This paragraph reports one T cell receptor (beta chain). This sample is drawn from a study of identical twins. The J segment lost 4 bases and the V segment lost 4 bases, leaving 2 bases of the junction unmatched. CDR1 is SGHRS and CDR2 is YFSETQ in the germline V gene. This CDR3 comprises 13 residues. Addition of a universal primer site occurred through template switching, and cDNA carried unique molecular identifiers. TCRdb redid the calling of the 5' RACE reads with MiXCR, one entry per CDR3 protein. The sample carries fewer than 250,000 distinct CDR3 sequences, around a tenth recorded once. The chain combines TRBV5-1 with TRBJ1-3, with TRBD1 matching over 7 bases. The clonotype comes from a woman aged 18 to 35 in good health. Specimen: memory (CD45RO+) T cells sorted from blood. The CDR3 bases are TGCGCCAGCAGCAGGGGGCAGGGAAACACCATATATTTT. Protein: CASSRGQGNTIYF. The complete variable domain, with remaining parts taken from reference TRBV5-1 and TRBJ1-3, reads KAGVTQTPRYLIKTRGQQVTLSCSPISGHRSVSWYQQTPGQGLQFLFEYFSETQRNKGNFPGRFSGRQFSNSRSEMNVSTLELGDSALYLCASSRGQGNTIYFGEGSWLTVV.